This T cell receptor (beta chain) was profiled in a study of shared clonotypes between healthy human individuals. Sequencing was performed with immunoSEQ multiplex PCR; in TCRdb, only in-frame clones are kept and a portion is missing. The sample holds over 2 million clones, about 95% seen once. There were only Caucasian adults among the donors, and all lived in Nashville, Tennessee. Study-wide points: Generation probability values for non-shared clonotypes were lower than those for clonotypes shared by all four donors.

Concerning this clone itself: Its antigen is not known. The sample carries other DNA sequences with the same CDR3.

The source of this sequence is a man aged 18 to 35 in good health. The sample was naive CD4+ T cells sorted from blood. Subset denoted: CD45RA+ positively selected.

For the CDR3, the DNA is TGTGCCAGCTCACCCAGGGATTCCTACGAGCAGTACTTC. Its protein is CASSPRDSYEQYF. The J gene is TRBJ2-7, the V gene TRBV18, with a possible D match to TRBD1 (5 bases). The CDR3 loop spans 13 amino acids. The V gene lost 3 bases and the J gene lost 1 base, with 7 bases spanning the gap. CDR1 is KGHSH and CDR2 is LQKENI in the germline V gene.